This TCR beta chain was profiled in a study of early stage breast cancer tumors. About the study: Invasive lobular carcinomas made up about 35% of the 12 ER+/PR+/HER2- tumors.

Study-wide points: Tumors had about 2.5-fold higher T cell density and higher clonality than adjacent normal breast tissue.

Clones were sequenced by immunoSEQ multiplex PCR, and TCRdb holds only the in-frame ones, with some missing. The profile covers tens of thousands of clones, with approximately 80% appearing a single time and roughly 3.4% taken by the ten largest. Turning to this clone: No antigen is known for it.

Trimming cost V 7 bases and J 3 bases, with 15 bases left between them. Germline V gene lookup returns CDR1 SEHNR and CDR2 FQNEAQ (reference sequence). The CDR3 extends over 14 amino acids. This TCR was sampled from a person aged 25 to 39 with breast cancer. J is TRBJ1-1 and V is TRBV7-9; the D is unclear. The source material was blood. CDR3 bases: TGTGCCAGCACCTCGACTGTTCCGTACACTGAAGCTTTCTTT. Residues: CASTSTVPYTEAFF.